Listed below are T cell receptor beta chains from one sample, sequenced in a study of Graves' ophthalmopathy and Graves' hyperthyroidism. TCRdb reanalysed the multiplex PCR reads using MiXCR and keeps one entry per CDR3 protein. The sample contains about 380,000 distinct CDR3 sequences, 15% of which appear only once. Material: peripheral blood. All receptors come from a young woman with stable Graves' hyperthyroidism. The CDR3 runs from the conserved cysteine through the conserved F or W. A D gene is named only where the DNA matches it firmly. Some rows mark clone size as missing; the rest say once, few, many or name a class of expanded clone.

abundance	d_gene	v_gene	j_gene	CDR3aa	CDR3nt
-	-	TRBV7-2	TRBJ1-1	CASSLVAGTGPEAFF	TGTGCCAGCAGCTTAGTTGCGGGTACGGGCCCTGAAGCTTTCTTT
few	-	TRBV6-1	TRBJ2-5	CASSRPAQETQYF	TGTGCCAGCAGCCGCCCGGCGCAAGAGACCCAGTACTTC
many	-	TRBV12-3/TRBV12-4	TRBJ1-1	CASSWLGQPNTEAFF	TGTGCCAGCAGTTGGTTAGGACAGCCGAACACTGAAGCTTTCTTT
-	-	TRBV12-3/TRBV12-4	TRBJ2-7	CASSLVGYYEQYF	TGTGCCAGCAGTTTGGTGGGGTACTACGAGCAGTACTTC
-	TRBD1	TRBV6-2/TRBV6-3	TRBJ2-7	CASKPQRWTGPYEQYF	TGTGCCAGCAAACCCCAAAGATGGACAGGACCCTACGAGCAGTACTTC
once	-	TRBV12-3/TRBV12-4	TRBJ1-1	CASREERMNTEAFF	TGTGCCAGCAGAGAGGAACGGATGAACACTGAAGCTTTCTTT
-	TRBD1	TRBV19	TRBJ1-2	CASTSRDRENGYTF	TGTGCCAGTACGTCCCGGGACAGGGAAAATGGCTACACCTTC
few	TRBD1	TRBV7-2	TRBJ2-5	CASSRQGVMETQYF	TGTGCCAGCAGCCGACAGGGTGTGATGGAGACCCAGTACTTC
many	TRBD1	TRBV5-6	TRBJ1-5	CASSPGQGSNQPQHF	TGTGCCAGCAGCCCGGGACAGGGAAGCAATCAGCCCCAGCATTTT
few	TRBD1	TRBV30	TRBJ1-2	CAWSWTGNYGYTF	TGTGCCTGGAGTTGGACAGGGAACTATGGCTACACCTTC
many	-	TRBV19	TRBJ1-1	CASSMGREAFF	TGTGCCAGTAGTATGGGACGGGAAGCTTTCTTT
many	-	TRBV6-2/TRBV6-3	TRBJ2-5	CASSYSITNQETQYF	TGTGCCAGCAGTTACTCGATTACTAACCAAGAGACCCAGTACTTC
-	-	TRBV12-3/TRBV12-4	TRBJ2-7	CASRIRAASYEQYF	TGTGCCAGCAGGATACGCGCAGCTAGCTACGAGCAGTACTTC
few	-	TRBV4-1	TRBJ2-2	CASSQEGAANTGELFF	TGCGCCAGCAGCCAAGAGGGGGCAGCAAACACCGGGGAGCTGTTTTTT
many	-	TRBV10-3	TRBJ1-1	CATTVERATEAFF	TGTGCCACGACAGTTGAACGGGCCACTGAAGCTTTCTTT
-	-	TRBV6-1	TRBJ2-7	CASIKYSYEQYF	TGTGCCAGCATAAAGTATTCCTACGAGCAGTACTTC
many	-	TRBV12-3/TRBV12-4	TRBJ2-4	CASSRSRALGLAKNIQYF	TGTGCCAGCAGCCGCTCTAGAGCGTTGGGGTTGGCCAAAAACATTCAGTACTTC
many	TRBD1	TRBV29-1	TRBJ1-2	CSVVDRDGYTF	TGCAGCGTTGTGGACAGGGACGGCTACACCTTC
-	-	TRBV18	TRBJ1-2	CASSPRDQGFNGYTF	TGTGCCAGCTCACCACGGGATCAGGGGTTCAATGGCTACACCTTC
-	-	TRBV12-3/TRBV12-4	TRBJ1-2	CASSLREGGYTF	TGTGCCAGCAGCCTCAGGGAGGGAGGCTACACCTTC
-	-	TRBV3-1	TRBJ1-2	CASSQFFPGQSNYGYTF	TGTGCCAGCAGCCAATTTTTCCCCGGACAATCTAACTATGGCTACACCTTC
many	TRBD1	TRBV27	TRBJ1-5	CASRPGGWDQPQHF	TGTGCCAGCAGACCAGGGGGATGGGATCAGCCCCAGCATTTT
few	-	TRBV7-3	TRBJ2-1	CASRYTGIVGNEQFF	TGTGCCAGCAGGTATACAGGGATCGTTGGCAATGAGCAGTTCTTC
-	-	TRBV4-1	TRBJ2-2	CASSQPGHLDWTGELFF	TGCGCCAGCAGCCAACCGGGACACCTGGACTGGACCGGGGAGCTGTTTTTT
-	-	TRBV6-2/TRBV6-3	TRBJ1-1	CASSYPNPSNGPMNTEAFF	TGTGCCAGCAGTTACCCGAATCCTTCGAACGGGCCCATGAACACTGAAGCTTTCTTT
many	-	TRBV27	TRBJ1-5	CASSLWGRNQPQHF	TGTGCCAGCAGCTTGTGGGGGCGCAATCAGCCCCAGCATTTT
many	-	TRBV13	TRBJ1-2	CASKADGYTF	TGTGCCAGCAAGGCGGATGGCTACACCTTC
many	-	TRBV27	TRBJ1-1	CASSLLRATEAFF	TGTGCCAGCAGTTTATTGAGGGCAACTGAAGCTTTCTTT
many	-	TRBV7-2	TRBJ2-7	CASSSKRIYEQYF	TGTGCCAGCAGCTCGAAGCGTATCTACGAGCAGTACTTC
many	-	TRBV12-3/TRBV12-4	TRBJ1-5	CASSFGPVRSNQPQHF	TGTGCCAGCAGTTTCGGGCCAGTGAGGAGCAATCAGCCCCAGCATTTT
-	TRBD2	TRBV5-5	TRBJ2-5	CASSLGGGIETQYF	TGTGCCAGCAGCCTCGGGGGGGGCATAGAGACCCAGTACTTC
-	TRBD2	TRBV20-1	TRBJ2-7	CSARSYSGEVYEQYF	TGCAGTGCTCGAAGTTATAGCGGGGAGGTCTACGAGCAGTACTTC
few	-	TRBV7-3	TRBJ1-5	CASSFEREGLSNQPQHF	TGTGCCAGCAGCTTTGAGAGGGAAGGGCTCAGCAATCAGCCCCAGCATTTT